Below, 32 T cell receptor beta chains from the same sample are listed, as sequenced in a study of tumor-infiltrating lymphocytes in primary liver carcinoma. Researchers generated TCR beta cDNA from about 500 ng of total RNA, relying on a constant-region primer. Sequencing libraries for TCR beta derived from three nested multiplex PCR rounds that used slightly modified ARM-PCR. A C-beta reverse primer and TRBV1-TRBV30 forward primers served in each of the first two PCR rounds, at about 10 cycles apiece. In TCRdb, the multiplex PCR reads were re-called with MiXCR into one record per CDR3 protein. The sample has 320,000 or so distinct CDR3 sequences, 55% to 65% seen once. Unsorted whole blood yielded the blood RNA, and germline DNA was also extracted. Sample: peripheral blood. These receptor sequences come from a man in his forties with primary liver carcinoma and hepatitis B virus infection.

As for this clonotype: A much bigger clone sits one base away, suggesting this may be a read error. This chain uses TRBV12-3 or TRBV12-4 with TRBJ2-7; D could derive from TRBD1 or TRBD2 (5 bases each). This CDR3 is built from 13 residues. In DNA form, the CDR3 reads TGTGCCAGCAGTTTTGGGGACGTCTACGAGCGGTACTTC. Its translation is CASSFGDVYERYF.

In the case of this clonotype: Since a much larger clone is just one base distant, this may be a read error. The chain links TRBV12-3 or TRBV12-4 to TRBJ1-1; tentatively, D is TRBD1 (5 bases). This CDR3 is built from 13 residues. CDR3 region: CASSYGGNTETFF. CDR3 DNA sequence: TGTGCCAGCAGTTACGGGGGGAACACTGAAACTTTCTTT.

This clonotype was observed a few times. With a much larger clone just one base away, this may be a read error. No conserved phenylalanine or tryptophan ends this CDR3, so it is likely a read error. This rearrangement joins TRBV12-3 or TRBV12-4 to TRBJ2-5, with 8 bases matching TRBD2. The V and J ends lost 5 bases and 5 bases, in that order; junction bases with no gene match: 4. This CDR3 has 13 residues. CDR3 coding DNA: TGTGCCAGCAGTCTTAGCGGGACGGAGACCCAGTACTTA. It translates to CASSLSGTETQYL.

This clonotype was detected once. The junction differs from germline at one of its ends, possibly a read error. The chain joins TRBV28 to TRBJ2-1; 7 bases align to TRBD1. The CDR3 runs to 16 residues. Germline CDR1 is MDHEN and CDR2 is SYDVKM. The CDR3 DNA follows: TGTGTCAGCAGGGGAGAGGGGGCTGGCTCCTACAATGAGCAGTTCTTC. Translated: CVSRGEGAGSYNEQFF.

The chain employs TRBV10-3 and TRBJ2-1; 10 positions match TRBD1. The CDR3 runs 16 residues. V lost 4 bases, J lost 5 bases, and 8 bases stayed unmatched. CDR1 and CDR2 from the germline V gene are ENHRY and SYGVKD. This CDR3 is CAISGSGTGDNNEQFF. DNA of the CDR3: TGTGCCATCAGTGGCTCCGGGACAGGGGACAACAATGAGCAGTTCTTC.

Turning to this clonotype: Relative to the germline gene, one junction end is altered; a read error may explain this. The rearrangement joins TRBV7-9 to TRBJ1-1, with no clear D. CDR3 length equals 14 residues. In germline, CDR1 is SEHNR, CDR2 FQNEAQ (reference sequence). The CDR3 spells CAGSPTSGNTEAFF. The CDR3 bases are TGTGCCGGCAGCCCCACATCGGGAAACACTGAAGCTTTCTTT.

V and J are TRBV12-5 and TRBJ2-3; TRBD2 is a possible D gene (5 bases). V was trimmed by 3 bases and J by 12 bases, leaving 13 bases between them. The germline gives CDR1 LGHNT, CDR2 FRNRAP. The CDR3 extends over 12 amino acids. This chain's CDR3 is CASGFSSRFQYF. The CDR3 coding sequence is TGTGCTAGTGGTTTTTCTAGCCGCTTTCAGTATTTT.

This clonotype was counted between two and nine times. The genes are TRBV5-1 and TRBJ2-7; D is unresolved. The germline V gene has CDR1 SGHRS and CDR2 YFSETQ. This CDR3 comprises 14 residues. The ends were cut back, 1 base at V and 0 bases at J, with 8 bases in the middle. Here the CDR3 reads CASSLIAPSYEQYF. The CDR3, as DNA: TGCGCCAGCAGCTTGATTGCACCCTCCTACGAGCAGTACTTC.

This clonotype occurred once. A much larger clone lies a single base off, so this may be a read error. The chain recombines TRBV6-1 with TRBJ1-2; maybe TRBD1 (5 bases). The germline V gene encodes CDR1 MNHNS and CDR2 SASEGT. The CDR3 is made up of 13 amino acids. Trimming shortened V by 6 bases and J by 8 bases, and 16 bases separated the two germline ends. DNA for the CDR3: TGTGCCAGCAGGAGAGGGGCTGAGGACGGCTACACCTTC. Encoded protein: CASRRGAEDGYTF.

Details on this clonotype: A read error may account for a junction end that differs from germline. This chain joins TRBV11-3 and TRBJ2-3, with TRBD2 as a possible D gene (6 bases). Germline CDR1 reads SGHNT; CDR2 reads YENEEA. CDR3 length equals 17 residues. The CDR3 is CASSAGLSSGSTGTQYF. The CDR3 coding sequence is TGTGCCAGCAGCGCGGGATTGAGCTCGGGAAGCACAGGTACGCAATATTTT.

This clonotype was found once. One end of the junction varies from germline; a read error may be responsible. The chain joins TRBV11-2 to TRBJ2-7, with D possibly being TRBD2 (5 bases). Germline V lookup: CDR1 SGHAT, CDR2 FQNNGV. The CDR3 loop spans 14 amino acids. CDR3 coding DNA: TGTGCCTGCAGCTACCAGACGGAGGCCTACGAGCGGTACTTC. Its protein is CACSYQTEAYERYF. Complete variable domain (other parts from reference TRBV11-2 and TRBJ2-7): EAGVAQSPRYKIIEKRQSVAFWCNPISGHATLYWYQQILGQGPKLLIQFQNNGVVDDSQLPKDRFSAERLKGVDSTLKIQPAKLEDSAVYLCACSYQTEAYERYFGPGTRLTVT.

With regard to this clonotype: Relative to the germline gene, one junction end is altered; a read error may explain this. The genes are TRBV28 and TRBJ2-7, with D hard to call. The V gene's germline CDR1 is MDHEN and CDR2 SYDVKM. The CDR3 contains 14 residues. The CDR3: CVSSLPGRVNEQYF. Here the CDR3 DNA reads TGTGTCAGCAGCCTACCGGGCCGGGTGAACGAGCAGTACTTC. Based on the CDR3 plus reference TRBV28 and TRBJ2-7, the full variable domain is DVKVTQSSRYLVKRTGEKVFLECVQDMDHENMFWYRQDPGLGLRLIYFSYDVKMKEKGDIPEGYSVSREKKERFSLILESASTNQTSMYLCVSSLPGRVNEQYFGPGTRLTVT.

Comment on this clonotype: Likely a read error: the CDR3 ends without its conserved phenylalanine or tryptophan. No DNA is shown, since the ends of the CDR3 on it are uncertain; the CDR3 is the one TCRdb lists. The chain joins TRBV11-1 to TRBJ1-6; the table's D call of TRBD1 was not tested on the DNA. With termini counted, the CDR3 has 15 amino acids. Germline CDR1 is SGHAT and CDR2 is FQDESV (reference sequence). This CDR3 is CASSIDRGHNSPLRS.

This clonotype was counted at least ten times. The chain couples TRBV4-3 to TRBJ1-1; D gene unclear. V lost 0 bases and J lost 5, with 13 bases in between. This CDR3 has 15 residues. Germline CDR1 and CDR2: LGHNA and YSLEER. CDR3: CASSQDLNGWTEAFF. The CDR3 nucleotides read TGCGCCAGCAGCCAAGATCTAAACGGATGGACTGAAGCTTTCTTT.

Regarding this clonotype: It may be a read error: a sequence one base away is much more abundant. The gene calls are TRBV5-4 and TRBJ2-7; 7 nucleotides line up with TRBD2. CDR1 and CDR2 from the germline V gene are SGHNT and YYREEE (reference sequence). The V gene end was trimmed by 3 bases and the J gene end by 8 bases; junction bases not matched to a gene: 11. This CDR3 comprises 14 residues. This CDR3 reads CASSSGRGGYQQYF. DNA for the CDR3: TGTGCCAGCAGCTCAGGAAGGGGAGGGTACCAGCAGTACTTC.

This clonotype has only a few counts. This chain uses TRBV28 with TRBJ1-6; 10 nucleotides line up with TRBD1. The CDR3 consists of 18 residues. Germline V gene sequence: CDR1 MDHEN, CDR2 SYDVKM. Losses at the gene ends were 3 bases for V and 10 bases for J; bases not matched to a gene: 15. The CDR3 protein is CASSFSAGTGALVSPLHF. As DNA, the CDR3 is TGTGCCAGCAGTTTCTCCGCCGGGACAGGGGCGCTGGTATCACCCCTCCACTTT.

The chain employs TRBV4-2 and TRBJ2-7, with 8 nucleotides matching TRBD2. Trimming at V came to 6 bases and at J to 6 bases, leaving 13 bases not matched to a gene. The CDR3 runs 15 residues. The germline gives CDR1 LGHNA, CDR2 YNFKEQ. CDR3 sequence (DNA): TGTGCCAGCAGTCCGGGACTACCGGGAGGGACCGAGCAGTACTTC. Protein product: CASSPGLPGGTEQYF.

This clonotype was observed a single time. No conserved phenylalanine or tryptophan is present at the end of the CDR3, so a read error is the likely explanation. The rearrangement uses TRBV29-1 and TRBJ2-7, with 14 bases matching TRBD2. This CDR3 comprises 14 residues. Trimming cost V 8 bases and J 5 bases; bases outside gene matches: 8. Germline V gene lookup returns CDR1 SQVTM and CDR2 ANQGSEA. CDR3 nucleotides: TGCAGCATTGTTGGACTAGCGGGGGGCGACGAGCAGTACCTC. Translating it yields CSIVGLAGGDEQYL.

This clonotype has ten or more counts. The chain combines TRBV7-8 with TRBJ2-2, with a weak D call TRBD2 (6 bases). Trimming stripped 5 bases from V and 2 bases from J, with 21 bases between. The CDR3 consists of 18 residues. Looked up from germline, CDR1 is SGHVS and CDR2 is FQNEAQ. CDR3 residues: CASSRMGFGRSNTGELFF. The CDR3 DNA follows: TGTGCCAGCAGCCGCATGGGGTTCGGGAGAAGCAACACCGGGGAGCTGTTTTTT.

Comments on this clonotype: This CDR3 is missing its conserved last phenylalanine or tryptophan, likely due to a read error. The CDR3: CASGGRLSPLHS. The CDR3 DNA reads TGTGCCAGCGGGGGCAGACTTTCACCCCTCCACTCT. This chain connects TRBV6-5 to TRBJ1-6; possibly TRBD1 for D (6 bases). V was pared by 8 bases and J by 9 bases, with 11 bases between. The germline V gene encodes CDR1 MNHEY and CDR2 SVGAGI. The CDR3 runs to 12 residues.

To note about this clonotype: A clone one base away is much larger, so this may be a read error. In DNA, the CDR3 is TGTGCCGGCAGTTTAATTGCGGGGGAGCAGTTCTTC. Translation: CAGSLIAGEQFF. This sequence joins TRBV12-3 or TRBV12-4 and TRBJ2-1, with D maybe TRBD2 (6 bases). CDR3 size: 12 residues.

Comment on this clonotype: This clone may be a read error of a much larger clone one base away. The chain couples TRBV29-1 to TRBJ2-2, with D unresolved. This CDR3 comprises 13 residues. The germline CDR1 and CDR2 sequences are SQVTM and ANQGSEA. V was shortened by 4 bases and J by 9 bases, with 15 bases between the two germline ends. This CDR3 is CSVVLHGTWELFF. Here the CDR3 DNA reads TGCAGCGTTGTTCTCCACGGTACCTGGGAGCTGTTTTTT.

In its sample, this clonotype was seen many times. V and J are TRBV11-2 and TRBJ1-1; D is unclear. The CDR3 extends over 15 amino acids. The V gene's germline CDR1 is SGHAT and CDR2 FQNNGV. V lost 5 bases, J lost 1 base, and 14 bases lay in between. In nucleotides, the CDR3 is TGTGCCAGCAGCGAGCTCCCGGGCCAGAACACTGAAGCTTTCTTT. Its translation: CASSELPGQNTEAFF.

With respect to this clonotype: One junction end does not reproduce the germline sequence, and a read error may be involved. The chain employs TRBV29-1 and TRBJ2-3; TRBD1 agrees at 10 bases. Germline V gene lookup returns CDR1 SQVTM and CDR2 ANQGSEA. The CDR3 is 16 amino acids. In DNA form, the CDR3 reads TGCAGCATTGTGAGGGGGGGACAGGGGCCCCCAAGTACGCAGTTTTTT. Translation gives CSIVRGGQGPPSTQFF.

Turning to this clonotype: A much larger clone is a single base away; this may be a read error. CDR3 in amino acids: CANSEPTLAGFAYNEQFF. CDR3 bases: TGCGCCAACAGTGAGCCTACGCTAGCGGGATTCGCCTACAATGAGCAGTTCTTC. The chain uses TRBV10-2 and TRBJ2-1, with 9 bases lining up with TRBD2. The germline CDR1 and CDR2 sequences are WSHSY and SAAADI. The CDR3 contains 18 residues.

Of note for this clonotype: An end of the junction differs from the germline gene, which may be a read error. The V and J genes are TRBV6-1 and TRBJ2-3, with a weak D call TRBD2 (5 bases). CDR1 is MNHNS, CDR2 SASEGT, per germline. This CDR3 has 15 residues. The CDR3 loop reads CASSVMGSRADTQYF. CDR3 nucleotide sequence: TGTGCCAGTAGTGTAATGGGGAGTCGGGCAGATACGCAGTATTTT.

A note on this clonotype: Just one base apart from a much larger clone, this may be a read error. The V gene is TRBV12-3 or TRBV12-4, the J gene TRBJ1-5; 7 bases align to TRBD1. Judging by the DNA end, TRBJ2-3 fits better; the J call may be wrong. The CDR3 is made up of 15 amino acids. The CDR3 protein is CASRQGQWISQPQYF. CDR3 in DNA: TGTGCCAGCAGACAGGGACAGTGGATAAGTCAGCCCCAGTATTTT.

This clonotype was counted at least ten times. The gene calls are TRBV11-2 and TRBJ2-7, with 7 bases that match TRBD2. V shed 3 bases and J 1 base; nucleotides not matched to a gene: 9. Germline V gives CDR1 SGHAT, CDR2 FQNNGV. The CDR3 has 16 residues. CDR3 nucleotide sequence: TGTGCCAGCAGCTTCCCGGGTAGCGGGCCGTCCTACGAGCAGTACTTC. Translated, it gives CASSFPGSGPSYEQYF.

This clonotype was counted only a few times. A much larger clone lies a single base off, so this may be a read error. CDR3 in DNA: TGTGCCAGCAGCAGGGTAAGGGGGGCCACCTACGAGCAGTACTTC. Translation: CASSRVRGATYEQYF. This chain uses TRBV5-4 with TRBJ2-7, with D perhaps being TRBD1 or TRBD2 (6 bases each). This CDR3 is built from 15 residues. The germline V and J ends were trimmed by 4 bases and 2 bases, with 16 bases remaining between them. In germline, CDR1 is SGHNT, CDR2 YYREEE (reference sequence).

For this clonotype: One junction end disagrees with the germline gene, perhaps due to a read error. The CDR3 protein is CASSSGTGAKYVQYF. The CDR3 DNA reads TGTGCCAGCAGCTCCGGGACAGGGGCGAAATACGTGCAGTACTTC. The chain links TRBV5-4 to TRBJ2-7; 10 bases agree with TRBD1. CDR3 length: 15 amino acids. Germline-derived CDR1 and CDR2 are SGHNT and YYREEE (reference sequence).

Note on this clonotype: A much larger clone lies a single base off, so this may be a read error. The chain couples TRBV6-5 to TRBJ1-5; D uncertain. CDR3 length: 14 residues. Germline V gene lookup returns CDR1 MNHEY and CDR2 SVGAGI. In DNA form, the CDR3 reads TGTACCAGCAGTTACTCGTGGGGAGATCAGCCCCAGCATTTT. It encodes CTSSYSWGDQPQHF.

Worth noting for this clonotype: The germline gene is not matched at one end of the junction; a read error may be the cause. This chain joins TRBV29-1 and TRBJ1-5; weak D call: TRBD1 (5 bases). Germline CDR1 is SQVTM and CDR2 is ANQGSEA. This CDR3 has 13 residues. The CDR3, as DNA: TGTAGCGTTGCCGACAGCCTGGTGGAGCCCCACCATTTT. Translation gives CSVADSLVEPHHF.